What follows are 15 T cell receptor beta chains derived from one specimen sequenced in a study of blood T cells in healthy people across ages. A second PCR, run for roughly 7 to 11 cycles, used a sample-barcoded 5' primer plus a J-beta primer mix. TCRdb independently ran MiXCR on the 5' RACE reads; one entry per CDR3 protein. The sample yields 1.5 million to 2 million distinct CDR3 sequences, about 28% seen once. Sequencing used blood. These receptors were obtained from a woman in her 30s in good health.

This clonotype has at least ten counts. CDR3 nucleotide sequence: TGTGCCAGCACCGTTGGTCTTGGCGAGCAGTACTTC. Its translation is CASTVGLGEQYF. The V call is TRBV28, the J call TRBJ2-7; no firm D call. V lost 7 bases and J 6 bases, leaving 13 bases between the germline ends. Looked up from germline, CDR1 is MDHEN and CDR2 is SYDVKM. This CDR3 is built from 12 residues. Supplemented by reference TRBV28 and TRBJ2-7, the full variable domain reads DVKVTQSSRYLVKRTGEKVFLECVQDMDHENMFWYRQDPGLGLRLIYFSYDVKMKEKGDIPEGYSVSREKKERFSLILESASTNQTSMYLCASTVGLGEQYFGPGTRLTVT.

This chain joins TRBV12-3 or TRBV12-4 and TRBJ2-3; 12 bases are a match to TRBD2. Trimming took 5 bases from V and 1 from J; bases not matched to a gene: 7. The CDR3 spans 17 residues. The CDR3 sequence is CASSVLAGGKGTDTQYF. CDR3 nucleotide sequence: TGTGCCAGCAGTGTACTAGCGGGGGGTAAAGGCACAGATACGCAGTATTTT.

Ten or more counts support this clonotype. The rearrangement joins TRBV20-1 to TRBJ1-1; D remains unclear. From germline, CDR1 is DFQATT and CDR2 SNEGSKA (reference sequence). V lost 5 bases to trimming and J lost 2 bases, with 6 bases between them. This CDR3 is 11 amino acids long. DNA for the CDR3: TGCAGTGCTGGCGTAAACACTGAAGCTTTCTTT. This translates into CSAGVNTEAFF.

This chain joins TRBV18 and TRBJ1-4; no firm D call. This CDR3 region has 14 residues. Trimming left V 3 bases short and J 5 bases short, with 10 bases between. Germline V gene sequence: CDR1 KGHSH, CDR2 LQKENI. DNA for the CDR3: TGTGCCAGCTCACCGGGAAGCTTCAATGAAAAACTGTTTTTT. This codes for CASSPGSFNEKLFF.

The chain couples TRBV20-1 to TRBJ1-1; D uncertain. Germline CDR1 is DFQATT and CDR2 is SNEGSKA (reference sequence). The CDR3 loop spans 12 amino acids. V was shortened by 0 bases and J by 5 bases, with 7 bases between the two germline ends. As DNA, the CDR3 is TGCAGTGCTAGAGAGGGGTTTACTGAAGCTTTCTTT. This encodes CSAREGFTEAFF.

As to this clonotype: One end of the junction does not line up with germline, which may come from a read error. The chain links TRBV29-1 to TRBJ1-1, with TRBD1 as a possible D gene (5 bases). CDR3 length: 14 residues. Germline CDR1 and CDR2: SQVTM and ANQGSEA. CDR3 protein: CSGTPGPQNPEAFF. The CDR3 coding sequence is TGCAGCGGTACTCCGGGACCGCAGAACCCTGAAGCTTTCTTT.

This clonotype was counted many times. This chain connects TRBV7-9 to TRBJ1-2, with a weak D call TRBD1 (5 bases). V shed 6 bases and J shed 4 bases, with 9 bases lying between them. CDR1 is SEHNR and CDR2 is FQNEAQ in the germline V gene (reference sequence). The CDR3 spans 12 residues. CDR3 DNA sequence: TGTGCCAGCAGTCCTCAGGGCTATGGCTACACCTTC. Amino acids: CASSPQGYGYTF. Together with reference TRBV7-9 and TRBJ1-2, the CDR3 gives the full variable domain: DTGVSQNPRHKITKRGQNVTFRCDPISEHNRLYWYRQTLGQGPEFLTYFQNEAQLEKSRLLSDRFSAERPKGSFSTLEIQRTEQGDSAMYLCASSPQGYGYTFGSGTRLTVV.

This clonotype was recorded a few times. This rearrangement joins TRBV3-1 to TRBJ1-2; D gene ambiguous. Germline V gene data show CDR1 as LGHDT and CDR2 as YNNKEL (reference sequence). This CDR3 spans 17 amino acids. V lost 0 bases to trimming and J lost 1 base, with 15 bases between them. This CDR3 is CASSQDRIEARNYGYTF. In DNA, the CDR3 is TGTGCCAGCAGCCAAGATCGTATTGAGGCCCGTAACTATGGCTACACCTTC.

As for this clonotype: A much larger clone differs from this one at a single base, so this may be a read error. The CDR3 coding sequence is TGTGCCGGCAGCTCACCGGGACTGGGGCGAGAGACCCAGTACTTC. Amino acids: CAGSSPGLGRETQYF. V usage is TRBV12-3 or TRBV12-4 and J usage is TRBJ2-5; possible D gene TRBD2, 6 bases. This CDR3 spans 15 amino acids.

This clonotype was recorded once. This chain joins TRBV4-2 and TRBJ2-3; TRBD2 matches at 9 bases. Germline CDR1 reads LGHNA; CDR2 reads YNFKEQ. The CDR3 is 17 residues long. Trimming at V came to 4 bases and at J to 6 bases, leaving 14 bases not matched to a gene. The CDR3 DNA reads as TGTGCCAGCAGCCCGCAGCGGGGGGCCCAAGGCGGGGATACGCAGTATTTT. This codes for CASSPQRGAQGGDTQYF.

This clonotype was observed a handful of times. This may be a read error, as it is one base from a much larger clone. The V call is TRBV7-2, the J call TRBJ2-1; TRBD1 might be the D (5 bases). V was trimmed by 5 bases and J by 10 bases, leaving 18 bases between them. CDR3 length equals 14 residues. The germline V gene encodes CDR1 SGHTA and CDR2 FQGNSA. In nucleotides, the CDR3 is TGTGCCAGCAGCGGATCGGACATCCTCTACGAGCAGTTCTTC. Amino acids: CASSGSDILYEQFF. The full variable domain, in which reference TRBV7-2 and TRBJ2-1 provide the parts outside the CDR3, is GAGVSQSPSNKVTEKGKDVELRCDPISGHTALYWYRQSLGQGLEFLIYFQGNSAPDKSGLPSDRFSAERTGGSVSTLTIQRTQQEDSAVYLCASSGSDILYEQFFGPGTRLTVL.

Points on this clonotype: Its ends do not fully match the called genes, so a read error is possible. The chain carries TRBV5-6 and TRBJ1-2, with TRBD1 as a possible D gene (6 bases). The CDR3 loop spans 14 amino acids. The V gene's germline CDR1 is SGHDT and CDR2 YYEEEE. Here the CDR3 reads CARSLWGPDYGYTF. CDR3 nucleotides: TGTGCCAGAAGCTTGTGGGGGCCGGACTATGGCTACACCTTC.

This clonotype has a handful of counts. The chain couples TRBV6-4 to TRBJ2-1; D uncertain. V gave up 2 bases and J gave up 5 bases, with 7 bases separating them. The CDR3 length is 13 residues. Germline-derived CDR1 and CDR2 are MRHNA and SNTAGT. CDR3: CASSDRRNNEQFF. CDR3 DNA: TGTGCCAGCAGTGACAGGCGGAACAATGAGCAGTTCTTC.

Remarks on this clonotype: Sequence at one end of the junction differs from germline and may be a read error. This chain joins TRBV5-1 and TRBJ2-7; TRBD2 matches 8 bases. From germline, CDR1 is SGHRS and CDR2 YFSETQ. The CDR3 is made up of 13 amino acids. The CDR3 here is CASGFSGDNEQYF. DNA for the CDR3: TGCGCCAGCGGCTTTAGCGGGGACAATGAGCAGTACTTC.

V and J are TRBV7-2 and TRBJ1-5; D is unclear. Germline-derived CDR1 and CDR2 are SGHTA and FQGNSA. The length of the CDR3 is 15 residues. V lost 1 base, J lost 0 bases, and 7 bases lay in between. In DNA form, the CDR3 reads TGTGCCAGCAGCTTAGTACAATATAGCAATCAGCCCCAGCATTTT. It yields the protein CASSLVQYSNQPQHF. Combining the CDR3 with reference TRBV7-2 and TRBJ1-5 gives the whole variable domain GAGVSQSPSNKVTEKGKDVELRCDPISGHTALYWYRQSLGQGLEFLIYFQGNSAPDKSGLPSDRFSAERTGGSVSTLTIQRTQQEDSAVYLCASSLVQYSNQPQHFGDGTRLSIL.